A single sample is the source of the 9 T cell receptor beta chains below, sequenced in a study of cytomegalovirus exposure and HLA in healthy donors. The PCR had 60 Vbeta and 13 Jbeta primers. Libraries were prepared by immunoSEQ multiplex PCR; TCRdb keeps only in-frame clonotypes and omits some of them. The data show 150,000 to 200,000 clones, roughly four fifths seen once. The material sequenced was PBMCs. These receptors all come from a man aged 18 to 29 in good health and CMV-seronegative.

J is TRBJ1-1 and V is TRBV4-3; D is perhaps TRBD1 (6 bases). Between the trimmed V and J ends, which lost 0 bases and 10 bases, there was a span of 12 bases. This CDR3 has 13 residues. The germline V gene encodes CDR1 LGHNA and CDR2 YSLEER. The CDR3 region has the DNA TGCGCCAGCAGCCAAGATATGGGGGGGCGAGCTTTCTTT. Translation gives CASSQDMGGRAFF.

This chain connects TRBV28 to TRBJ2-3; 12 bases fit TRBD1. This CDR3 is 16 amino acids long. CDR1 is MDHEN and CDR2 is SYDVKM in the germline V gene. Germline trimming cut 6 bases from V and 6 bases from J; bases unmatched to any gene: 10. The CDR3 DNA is TGTGCCAGCAGACCCACCGGGACAGGGGGCGCGGATACGCAGTATTTT. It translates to CASRPTGTGGADTQYF.

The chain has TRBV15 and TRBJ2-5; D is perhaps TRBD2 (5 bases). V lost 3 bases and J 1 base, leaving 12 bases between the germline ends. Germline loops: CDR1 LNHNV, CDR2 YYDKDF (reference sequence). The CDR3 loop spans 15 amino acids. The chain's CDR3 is CATSREGLLQETQYF. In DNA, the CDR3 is TGTGCCACCAGCAGGGAAGGACTGCTCCAAGAGACCCAGTACTTC.

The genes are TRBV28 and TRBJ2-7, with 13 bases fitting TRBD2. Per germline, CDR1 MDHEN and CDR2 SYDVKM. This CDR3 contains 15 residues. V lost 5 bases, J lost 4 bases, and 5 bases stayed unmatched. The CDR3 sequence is CASSPQGLAGYEQYF. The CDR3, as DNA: TGTGCCAGCAGTCCGCAGGGACTAGCGGGGTACGAGCAGTACTTC. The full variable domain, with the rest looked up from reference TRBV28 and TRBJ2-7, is DVKVTQSSRYLVKRTGEKVFLECVQDMDHENMFWYRQDPGLGLRLIYFSYDVKMKEKGDIPEGYSVSREKKERFSLILESASTNQTSMYLCASSPQGLAGYEQYFGPGTRLTVT.

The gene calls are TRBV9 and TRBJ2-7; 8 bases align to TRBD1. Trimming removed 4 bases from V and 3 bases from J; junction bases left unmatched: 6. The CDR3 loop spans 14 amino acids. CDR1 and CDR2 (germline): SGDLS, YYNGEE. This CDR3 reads CASSPSGGNYEQYF. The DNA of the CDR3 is TGTGCCAGCAGCCCATCAGGGGGCAACTACGAGCAGTACTTC.

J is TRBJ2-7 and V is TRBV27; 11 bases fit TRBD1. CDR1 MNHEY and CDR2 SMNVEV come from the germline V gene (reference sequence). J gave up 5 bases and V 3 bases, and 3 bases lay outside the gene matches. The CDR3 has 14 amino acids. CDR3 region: CASSLDRGPNEQYF. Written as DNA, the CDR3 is TGTGCCAGCAGTTTGGACAGGGGGCCCAACGAGCAGTACTTC.

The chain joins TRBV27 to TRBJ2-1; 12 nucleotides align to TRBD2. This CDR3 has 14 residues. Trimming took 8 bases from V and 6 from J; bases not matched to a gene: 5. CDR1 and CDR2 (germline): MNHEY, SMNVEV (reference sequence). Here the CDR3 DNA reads TGTGCCAGCCGACTAGCGGGAGCGTCCAATGAGCAGTTCTTC. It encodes CASRLAGASNEQFF.

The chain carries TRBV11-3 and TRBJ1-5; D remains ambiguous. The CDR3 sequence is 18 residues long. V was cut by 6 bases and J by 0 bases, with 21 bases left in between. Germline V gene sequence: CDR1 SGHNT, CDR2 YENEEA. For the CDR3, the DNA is TGTGCCAGCAGTTTCAGGTGGGCAGTAAAATATAGCAATCAGCCCCAGCATTTT. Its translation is CASSFRWAVKYSNQPQHF.

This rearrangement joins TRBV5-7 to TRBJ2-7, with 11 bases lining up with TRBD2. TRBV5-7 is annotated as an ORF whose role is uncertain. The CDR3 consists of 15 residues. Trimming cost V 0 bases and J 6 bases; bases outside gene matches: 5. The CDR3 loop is CASSLVASGRLEQYF. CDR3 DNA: TGTGCCAGCAGCTTGGTCGCTAGCGGGAGGCTCGAGCAGTACTTC.